Presented here are 7 T cell receptor beta chains from one specimen sequenced in a study of T cell repertoires in cytomegalovirus infection. The antigens for these receptors are not known. TCRdb reprocessed the reads with MiXCR, giving one entry per CDR3 protein. This table has roughly 800,000 distinct CDR3 sequences, approximately 32% appearing once. The material was cultured CD8+ T cells from PBMCs, obtained from culture after CMV antigen stimulation. These receptors all come from a human donor in good health (CMV status not recorded). Some clones in this sample may be carry-over from other donors' samples.

This clonotype was seen a few times. The chain uses TRBV2 and TRBJ2-3, with a weak D call TRBD2 (6 bases). The germline CDR1 and CDR2 sequences are SNHLY and FYNNEI. Trimming left V 7 bases short and J 1 base short, with 15 bases between. CDR3 length: 15 residues. The CDR3 sequence: CASKTWRGGTDTQYF. DNA of the CDR3: TGTGCCAGCAAAACATGGCGGGGCGGCACAGATACGCAGTATTTT.

The V gene is TRBV7-9, the J gene TRBJ1-6; D is unresolved. This CDR3 contains 12 residues. CDR1 and CDR2 from the germline V gene are SEHNR and FQNEAQ (reference sequence). V was clipped by 3 bases and J by 7 bases, with 4 bases between them. CDR3 DNA sequence: TGTGCCAGCAGCTTCCAGAATTCACCCCTCCACTTT. It is translated as CASSFQNSPLHF. The full variable domain, in which reference TRBV7-9 and TRBJ1-6 provide the parts outside the CDR3, is DTGVSQNPRHKITKRGQNVTFRCDPISEHNRLYWYRQTLGQGPEFLTYFQNEAQLEKSRLLSDRFSAERPKGSFSTLEIQRTEQGDSAMYLCASSFQNSPLHFGNGTRLTVT.

Only a few counts were recorded for this clonotype. This sequence joins TRBV12-3 or TRBV12-4 and TRBJ2-4, with D uncertain. The CDR3 has 16 amino acids. V was clipped by 5 bases and J by 0 bases, with 14 bases between them. CDR3 in amino acids: CASSRNIQIAKNIQYF. In DNA form, the CDR3 reads TGTGCCAGCAGTCGCAATATACAGATAGCCAAAAACATTCAGTACTTC.

This chain connects TRBV4-3 to TRBJ2-3; unclear D gene. This CDR3 is 15 amino acids long. The germline V and J ends were trimmed by 3 bases and 7 bases, with 17 bases remaining between them. The germline gives CDR1 LGHNA, CDR2 YSLEER. CDR3 protein: CASSQEESPPNTQYF. The DNA for the CDR3 is TGCGCCAGCAGCCAGGAAGAATCCCCGCCAAATACGCAGTATTTT.

The chain recombines TRBV6-1 with TRBJ2-7; D might be TRBD1 or TRBD2, each matching 5 bases. Germline CDR1 reads MNHNS; CDR2 reads SASEGT. The V gene lost 0 bases and the J gene lost 5 bases, with 11 bases spanning the gap. CDR3 length equals 14 residues. CDR3 nucleotides: TGTGCCAGCAGTGAAGCGGTAGGGGACCACGAGCAGTACTTC. This sequence encodes CASSEAVGDHEQYF.

This clonotype was seen more than once but under ten times. The genes are TRBV25-1 and TRBJ1-2, with 10 bases lining up with TRBD1. The CDR3 has 15 amino acids. After removal of 4 bases from V and 3 bases from J, the junction contained 5 bases not matched to a gene. CDR1 and CDR2 from the germline V gene are MGHDK and SYGVNS. CDR3 bases: TGTGCCAGCAGTGGAGGACAGGGGGGGTACTATGGCTACACCTTC. Amino acids: CASSGGQGGYYGYTF.

This chain uses TRBV2 with TRBJ2-1, with 13 bases lining up with TRBD2. Germline V lookup: CDR1 SNHLY, CDR2 FYNNEI. This CDR3 region has 21 residues. Trimming took 4 bases from V and 3 from J; bases not matched to a gene: 18. The CDR3 is CASSAVSATSGGASHYNEQFF. As DNA, the CDR3 is TGTGCCAGCAGTGCCGTTAGTGCCACTAGCGGGGGGGCCTCGCACTACAATGAGCAGTTCTTC.